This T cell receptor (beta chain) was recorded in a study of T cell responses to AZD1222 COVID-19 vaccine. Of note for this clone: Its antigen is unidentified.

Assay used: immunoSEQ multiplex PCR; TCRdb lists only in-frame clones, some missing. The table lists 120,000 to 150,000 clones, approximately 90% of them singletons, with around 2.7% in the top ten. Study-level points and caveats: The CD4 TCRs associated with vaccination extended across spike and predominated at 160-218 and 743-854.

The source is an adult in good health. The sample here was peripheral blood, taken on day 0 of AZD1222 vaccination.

CDR3 nucleotide sequence: TGTGCCAGCAGTTACTTCGACGGGAGCTCCTATAATTCACCCCTCCACTTT. Translation gives CASSYFDGSSYNSPLHF. The chain employs TRBV6-2 or TRBV6-3 and TRBJ1-6; D call uncertain. With 1 base removed from V and 0 bases from J, the gap between germline ends came to 10 bases. The CDR3 totals 17 residues. CDR1 and CDR2 (germline): MNHEY, SVGEGT.